The 18 T cell receptor beta chains below come from one sample, sequenced in a study of CD8+CD57+ T cells in acquired aplastic anemia. Investigators profiled TCR beta VDJ and CDR3 from genomic DNA template. TCRdb processed the reads anew with MiXCR; each CDR3 protein has one entry. The sample lists 250,000 to 350,000 distinct CDR3 sequences, around three fifths occurring once. Sequenced input: sorted CD4+, CD8+, or CD8+CD57+ T cells (not recorded which) from PBMCs. The receptors originated from a human donor with severe aplastic anemia or a healthy control (not recorded which).

V is TRBV7-3 and J is TRBJ1-1, with 7 bases identical to TRBD1. Per germline, CDR1 SGHTA and CDR2 FQGTGA. The junction had 8 bases not matched to a gene; V was cut back by 7 bases and J by 6 bases. The CDR3 contains 13 residues. CDR3 protein: CASMGGGKAEAFF. Here the CDR3 DNA reads TGTGCCAGCATGGGAGGGGGCAAGGCTGAAGCTTTCTTT.

The V call is TRBV10-3, the J call TRBJ2-3, with 12 bases aligning to TRBD1. CDR3 size: 15 residues. CDR1 and CDR2 (germline): ENHRY, SYGVKD. V lost 6 bases, J lost 6 bases, and 7 bases stayed unmatched. CDR3 in amino acids: CAIREGQGAADTQYF. The CDR3 DNA reads as TGTGCCATCAGGGAGGGACAGGGGGCAGCTGATACGCAGTATTTT.

The chain has TRBV25-1 and TRBJ2-7; D gene unclear. Deletions cut 2 bases from V and 12 bases from J, with 11 bases between. The CDR3 runs 11 residues. The V gene's germline CDR1 is MGHDK and CDR2 SYGVNS. CDR3 coding DNA: TGTGCCAGCAGTGAAGAACAGAGGCTGTACTTC. Translating gives CASSEEQRLYF.

The chain joins TRBV7-9 to TRBJ2-2, with D possibly matching TRBD1 (5 bases). V dropped 6 bases and J dropped 1 base, with 9 bases sitting between them. This CDR3 is built from 14 residues. The germline V gene encodes CDR1 SEHNR and CDR2 FQNEAQ (reference sequence). The DNA of the CDR3 is TGTGCCAGCAGTTGGGGCAGGAACACCGGGGAGCTGTTTTTT. This codes for CASSWGRNTGELFF.

Note on this clonotype: A much larger clone is a single base away; this may be a read error. The V and J genes are TRBV9 and TRBJ2-1; the D gene is possibly TRBD2 (6 bases). This CDR3 spans 14 amino acids. The germline CDR1 and CDR2 sequences are SGDLS and YYNGEE. The CDR3 DNA follows: TGTGCCGGCAGCGTAGGGGTGGGAGGTAATGAGCAGTTCTTC. Encoded protein: CAGSVGVGGNEQFF.

The CDR3 sequence: CAIRQGTLVYEQYF. In nucleotides, the CDR3 is TGTGCCATCAGACAGGGGACTTTAGTCTACGAGCAGTACTTC. The chain employs TRBV10-3 and TRBJ2-7; D perhaps matches TRBD1 (7 bases). Deletions cut 6 bases from V and 3 bases from J, with 15 bases between. The CDR3 totals 14 residues. Germline CDR1 ENHRY, CDR2 SYGVKD.

This clonotype was seen repeatedly, ten times or more. This chain links TRBV7-8 with TRBJ2-1; the D call may be TRBD1 or TRBD2 (5 bases each). Deletions cut 5 bases from V and 9 bases from J, with 17 bases between. From germline, CDR1 is SGHVS and CDR2 FQNEAQ. The CDR3 runs 14 residues. CDR3 DNA sequence: TGTGCCAGCAGCGTGGGGACCGGCCGTATTGAGCAGTTCTTC. This encodes CASSVGTGRIEQFF.

This clonotype was observed many times. The V gene is TRBV12-3 or TRBV12-4, the J gene TRBJ1-1; 7 positions agree with TRBD1. CDR3 size: 13 residues. Trimming cost V 5 bases and J 1 base; bases outside gene matches: 1. CDR3 DNA sequence: TGTGCCAGCAGTCACAGGGGGAACACTGAAGCTTTCTTT. It encodes CASSHRGNTEAFF.

J is TRBJ2-1 and V is TRBV24-1; D call uncertain. The CDR3 length is 13 residues. Per germline, CDR1 KGHDR and CDR2 SFDVKD. V was cut by 6 bases and J by 2 bases, with 7 bases left in between. CDR3 sequence: CATSRLAYNEQFF. DNA of the CDR3: TGTGCCACCAGTAGGCTAGCCTACAATGAGCAGTTCTTC.

This clonotype was observed once. The chain is built from TRBV2 and TRBJ1-1; unclear D gene. The length of the CDR3 is 10 residues. V lost 6 bases to trimming and J lost 7 bases, with 6 bases between them. Looked up from germline, CDR1 is SNHLY and CDR2 is FYNNEI. The CDR3 DNA sequence: TGTGCCAGCAGGGGGTATGAAGCTTTCTTT. Its protein is CASRGYEAFF.

This clonotype showed up many times. The chain links TRBV7-2 to TRBJ2-5; 9 nucleotides align to TRBD2. The junction had 8 bases not matched to a gene; V was cut back by 5 bases and J by 7 bases. The CDR3 sequence is 14 residues long. Germline loops: CDR1 SGHTA, CDR2 FQGNSA. Written as DNA, the CDR3 is TGTGCCAGCAGCCCCCAGACTAGCGGAGGGACCCAGTACTTC. Protein product: CASSPQTSGGTQYF.

This clonotype was counted once. The chain has TRBV7-9 and TRBJ1-2; tentatively, D is TRBD1 (5 bases). The CDR3 totals 13 residues. The V gene lost 2 bases and the J gene lost 8 bases, with 12 bases spanning the gap. CDR1 SEHNR and CDR2 FQNEAQ come from the germline V gene (reference sequence). In DNA form, the CDR3 reads TGTGCCAGCAGCTTACAGGGCAGGACGGGCTACACCTTC. It is translated as CASSLQGRTGYTF.

The chain joins TRBV7-6 to TRBJ2-3, with D perhaps matching TRBD1 or TRBD2 (6 bases each). CDR1 SGHVS and CDR2 FNYEAQ come from the germline V gene. Trimming removed 2 bases from V and 11 bases from J, with 17 bases in between. This CDR3 has 14 amino acids. The CDR3 DNA reads as TGTGCCAGCAGCTTACGGGGGCCAGGCAATGAGCAGTATTTT. Protein sequence: CASSLRGPGNEQYF.

This clonotype was seen repeatedly, ten times or more. J is TRBJ1-1 and V is TRBV2; D possibly corresponds to TRBD1 (6 bases). Trimming took off 2 bases at V and 3 bases at J, with 16 bases between the two ends. CDR1 SNHLY and CDR2 FYNNEI come from the germline V gene. This CDR3 is 16 amino acids long. DNA for the CDR3: TGTGCCAGCAGTGAACAAGACAGGAAGGGGTACACTGAAGCTTTCTTT. This translates into CASSEQDRKGYTEAFF.

There are a few counts of this clonotype. The chain has TRBV10-3 and TRBJ1-4; D unclear. This CDR3 spans 14 amino acids. Germline lookup yields CDR1 ENHRY and CDR2 SYGVKD. Deletions cut 2 bases from V and 0 bases from J, with 4 bases between. The CDR3 DNA follows: TGTGCCATCAGTGAGGAGTCAACTAATGAAAAACTGTTTTTT. Its translation: CAISEESTNEKLFF.

Points on this clonotype: The junction does not match germline at one end; this may be a read error. This chain joins TRBV15 and TRBJ2-3; tentatively, D is TRBD1 (6 bases). Germline V lookup: CDR1 LNHNV, CDR2 YYDKDF (reference sequence). This CDR3 is 13 amino acids long. Here the CDR3 DNA reads TGTGCCACCCGCAGGGGTAGCACAGATACGCAGTATTTT. Residues: CATRRGSTDTQYF.

V and J are TRBV24-1 and TRBJ1-5; 11 bases agree with TRBD1. The J segment lost 7 bases and the V segment lost 11 bases, leaving 9 bases of the junction unmatched. The germline V gene has CDR1 KGHDR and CDR2 SFDVKD. CDR3 size: 14 residues. This CDR3 is CASRTGGYEQPQHF. In DNA form, the CDR3 reads TGTGCCAGCAGGACAGGGGGCTACGAGCAGCCCCAGCATTTT.

This clonotype came up once. The germline gene is not matched at one end of the junction; a read error may be the cause. The V gene is TRBV7-2, the J gene TRBJ2-5; D remains unclear. This CDR3 contains 13 residues. From germline, CDR1 is SGHTA and CDR2 FQGNSA. This CDR3 is CASSSRAQETQCF. The CDR3 nucleotides are TGTGCCAGCAGCTCCCGGGCCCAAGAGACCCAGTGCTTC.